The clone carrying this TCR beta chain was seen once. Its cognate antigen is unknown. Of the isolated RNA, all was reverse transcribed, and so the sequenced material was expressed TCRB transcripts. Clones were sequenced by immunoSEQ multiplex PCR, and TCRdb holds only the in-frame ones, with some missing. This sample has hundreds of thousands of clones, with about an eighth found just once. The source of the sample is a study of beta chain features in type 1 diabetes. Study-wide results and limits: The study found moderately but significantly shorter TCRB CDR3s in all four CD4+ subsets of Type 1 diabetes patients. Within the patient group, naive, central memory and Treg TCRB repertoires appeared more similar to each other than within healthy donors.

The receptor comes from a man aged 18 to 29 with type 1 diabetes. Specimen: naive CD4+ T cells from blood.

The CDR3 nucleotides read TGCAGCGCCCATCGGCAGGACCTGTACACCTTC. This encodes CSAHRQDLYTF. The J gene is TRBJ1-2, the V gene TRBV29-1; D ambiguous. Germline values: CDR1 SQVTM, CDR2 ANQGSEA. This CDR3 has 11 amino acids. With 7 bases removed from V and 11 bases from J, the gap between germline ends came to 17 bases.